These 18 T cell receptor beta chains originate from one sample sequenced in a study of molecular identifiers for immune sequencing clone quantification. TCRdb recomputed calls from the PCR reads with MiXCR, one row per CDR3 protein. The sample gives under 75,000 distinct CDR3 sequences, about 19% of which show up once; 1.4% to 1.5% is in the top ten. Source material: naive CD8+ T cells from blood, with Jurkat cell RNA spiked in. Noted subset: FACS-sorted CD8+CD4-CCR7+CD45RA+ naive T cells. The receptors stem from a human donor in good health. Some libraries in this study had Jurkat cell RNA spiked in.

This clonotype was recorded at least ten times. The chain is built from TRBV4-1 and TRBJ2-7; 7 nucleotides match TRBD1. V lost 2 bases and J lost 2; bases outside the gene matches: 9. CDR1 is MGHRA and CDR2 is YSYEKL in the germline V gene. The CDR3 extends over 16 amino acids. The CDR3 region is CASSQMATGAPYEQYF. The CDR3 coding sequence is TGCGCCAGCAGCCAAATGGCCACAGGGGCACCCTACGAGCAGTACTTC.

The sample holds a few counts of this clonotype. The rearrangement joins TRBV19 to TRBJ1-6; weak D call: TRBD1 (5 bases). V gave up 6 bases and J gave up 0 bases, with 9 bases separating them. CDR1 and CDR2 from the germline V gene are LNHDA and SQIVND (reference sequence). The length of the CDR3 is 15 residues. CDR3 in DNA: TGTGCCAGTAGGGACACAGGCTCCTATAATTCACCCCTCCACTTT. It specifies CASRDTGSYNSPLHF. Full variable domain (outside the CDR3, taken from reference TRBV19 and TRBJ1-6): DGGITQSPKYLFRKEGQNVTLSCEQNLNHDAMYWYRQDPGQGLRLIYYSQIVNDFQKGDIAEGYSVSREKKESFPLTVTSAQKNPTAFYLCASRDTGSYNSPLHFGNGTRLTVT.

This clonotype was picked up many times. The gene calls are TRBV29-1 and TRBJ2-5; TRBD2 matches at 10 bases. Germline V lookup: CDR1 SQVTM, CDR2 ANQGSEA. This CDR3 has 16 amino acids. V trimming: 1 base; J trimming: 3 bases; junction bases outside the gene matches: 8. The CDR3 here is CSVEALAGAREETQYF. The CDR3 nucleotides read TGCAGCGTTGAAGCCCTAGCGGGGGCAAGGGAAGAGACCCAGTACTTC.

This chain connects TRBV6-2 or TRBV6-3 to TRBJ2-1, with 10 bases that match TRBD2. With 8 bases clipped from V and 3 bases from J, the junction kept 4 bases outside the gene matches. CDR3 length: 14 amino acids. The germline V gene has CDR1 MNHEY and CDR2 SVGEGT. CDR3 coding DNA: TGTGCCAGCTCCGGGACTAGCGTCTACAATGAGCAGTTCTTC. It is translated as CASSGTSVYNEQFF.

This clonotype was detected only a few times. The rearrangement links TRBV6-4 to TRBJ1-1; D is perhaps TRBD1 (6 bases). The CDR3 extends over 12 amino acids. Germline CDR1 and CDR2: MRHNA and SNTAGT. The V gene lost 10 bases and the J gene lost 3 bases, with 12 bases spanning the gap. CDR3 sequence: CATKGGYTEAFF. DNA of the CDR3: TGTGCCACCAAGGGGGGGTACACTGAAGCTTTCTTT.

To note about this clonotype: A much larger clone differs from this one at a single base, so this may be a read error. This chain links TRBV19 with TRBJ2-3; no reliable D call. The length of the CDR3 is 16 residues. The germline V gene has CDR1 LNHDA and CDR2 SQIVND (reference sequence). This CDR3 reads CTSSTLEFPKTDTQYF. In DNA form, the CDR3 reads TGTACCAGTAGTACTCTGGAGTTCCCGAAAACAGATACGCAGTATTTT.

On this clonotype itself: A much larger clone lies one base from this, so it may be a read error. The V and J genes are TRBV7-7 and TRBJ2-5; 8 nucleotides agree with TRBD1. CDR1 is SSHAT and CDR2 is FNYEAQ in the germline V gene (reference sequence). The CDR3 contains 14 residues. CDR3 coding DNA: TGTGCCAGCAGCACACCAGGGGGCTGGGAGACCCAGTGCTTC. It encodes CASSTPGGWETQCF.

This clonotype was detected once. The CDR3 bases are TGTGCCAGCAGCCCGGGACAGAGCTCCTACAATGAGCAGTTCTTC. Residues: CASSPGQSSYNEQFF. This chain uses TRBV6-5 with TRBJ2-1; TRBD1 matches at 7 bases. This CDR3 has 15 residues. The germline V gene encodes CDR1 MNHEY and CDR2 SVGAGI. Unmatched junction bases numbered 5, after V lost 6 bases and J lost 0 bases.

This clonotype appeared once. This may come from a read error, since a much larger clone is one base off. This chain's CDR3 is CASGSYTSDLAGTGELFF. The CDR3, as DNA: TGTGCCAGCGGTTCATACACCTCTGATCTAGCGGGGACCGGGGAGCTGTTTTTT. The V gene is TRBV12-3 or TRBV12-4, the J gene TRBJ2-2, with 9 bases identical to TRBD2. V lost 8 bases and J lost 5; bases outside the gene matches: 18. This CDR3 region has 18 residues.

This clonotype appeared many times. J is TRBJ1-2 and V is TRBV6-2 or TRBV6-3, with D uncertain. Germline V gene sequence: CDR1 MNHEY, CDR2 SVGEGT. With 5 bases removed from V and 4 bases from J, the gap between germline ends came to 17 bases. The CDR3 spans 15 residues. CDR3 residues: CASSLLLEGSYGYTF. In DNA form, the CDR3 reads TGTGCCAGCAGTCTCCTTCTTGAGGGTAGCTATGGCTACACCTTC.

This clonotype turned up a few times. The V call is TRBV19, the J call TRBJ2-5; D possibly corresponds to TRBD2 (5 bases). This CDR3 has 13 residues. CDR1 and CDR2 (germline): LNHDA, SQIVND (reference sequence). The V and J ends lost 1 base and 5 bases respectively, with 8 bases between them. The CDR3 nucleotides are TGTGCCAGTAGTATAGTCGGCGGGGAGACCCAGTACTTC. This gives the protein CASSIVGGETQYF.

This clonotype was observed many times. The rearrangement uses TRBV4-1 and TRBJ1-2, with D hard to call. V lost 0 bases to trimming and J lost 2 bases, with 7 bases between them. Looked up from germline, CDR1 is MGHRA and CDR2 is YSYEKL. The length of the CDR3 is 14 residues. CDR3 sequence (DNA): TGCGCCAGCAGCCAAGACCCAGCAAACTATGGCTACACCTTC. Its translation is CASSQDPANYGYTF.

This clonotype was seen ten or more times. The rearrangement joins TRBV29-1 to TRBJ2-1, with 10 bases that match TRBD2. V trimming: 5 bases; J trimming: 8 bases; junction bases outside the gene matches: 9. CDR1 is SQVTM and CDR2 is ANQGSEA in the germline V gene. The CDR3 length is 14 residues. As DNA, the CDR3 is TGCAGCGTTCCAAGTGCTAGCGGGAGCCATGAGCAGTTCTTC. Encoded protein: CSVPSASGSHEQFF.

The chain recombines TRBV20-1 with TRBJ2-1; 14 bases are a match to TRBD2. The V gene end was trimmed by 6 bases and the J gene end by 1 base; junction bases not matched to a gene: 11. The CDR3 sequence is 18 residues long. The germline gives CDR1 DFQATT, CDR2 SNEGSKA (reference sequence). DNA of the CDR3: TGCAGTGCGAGGAGACCGGGACTAGCGGGAGCGTCCTACAATGAGCAGTTCTTC. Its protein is CSARRPGLAGASYNEQFF.

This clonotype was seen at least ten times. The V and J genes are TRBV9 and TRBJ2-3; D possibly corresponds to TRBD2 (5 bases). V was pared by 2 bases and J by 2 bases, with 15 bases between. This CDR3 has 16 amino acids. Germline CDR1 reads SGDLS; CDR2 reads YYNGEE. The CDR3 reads CASSVQRDEPTDTQYF. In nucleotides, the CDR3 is TGTGCCAGCAGCGTGCAGAGGGATGAACCCACAGATACGCAGTATTTT. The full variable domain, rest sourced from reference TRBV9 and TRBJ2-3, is DSGVTQTPKHLITATGQRVTLRCSPRSGDLSVYWYQQSLDQGLQFLIQYYNGEERAKGNILERFSAQQFPDLHSELNLSSLELGDSALYFCASSVQRDEPTDTQYFGPGTRLTVL.

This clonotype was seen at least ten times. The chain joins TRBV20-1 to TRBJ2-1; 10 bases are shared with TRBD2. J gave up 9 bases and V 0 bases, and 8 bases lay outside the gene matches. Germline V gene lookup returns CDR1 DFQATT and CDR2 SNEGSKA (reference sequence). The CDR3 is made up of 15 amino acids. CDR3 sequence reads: CSARDYLAGDIEQFF. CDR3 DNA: TGCAGTGCTAGAGATTACCTAGCGGGAGATATTGAGCAGTTCTTC.

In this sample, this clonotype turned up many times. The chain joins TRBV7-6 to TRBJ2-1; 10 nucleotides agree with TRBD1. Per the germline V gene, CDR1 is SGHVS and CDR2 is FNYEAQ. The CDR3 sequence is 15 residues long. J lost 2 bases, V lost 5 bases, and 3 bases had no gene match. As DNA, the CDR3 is TGTGCCAGCAGCCCCGGGACAGGGGCCTACAATGAGCAGTTCTTC. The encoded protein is CASSPGTGAYNEQFF.

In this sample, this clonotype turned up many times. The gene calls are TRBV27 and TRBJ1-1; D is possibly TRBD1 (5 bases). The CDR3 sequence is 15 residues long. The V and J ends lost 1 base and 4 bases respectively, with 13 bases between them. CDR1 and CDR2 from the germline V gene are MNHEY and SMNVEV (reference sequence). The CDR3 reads CASSLYAGLGTEAFF. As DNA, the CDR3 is TGTGCCAGCAGTTTATATGCAGGGTTGGGCACTGAAGCTTTCTTT.